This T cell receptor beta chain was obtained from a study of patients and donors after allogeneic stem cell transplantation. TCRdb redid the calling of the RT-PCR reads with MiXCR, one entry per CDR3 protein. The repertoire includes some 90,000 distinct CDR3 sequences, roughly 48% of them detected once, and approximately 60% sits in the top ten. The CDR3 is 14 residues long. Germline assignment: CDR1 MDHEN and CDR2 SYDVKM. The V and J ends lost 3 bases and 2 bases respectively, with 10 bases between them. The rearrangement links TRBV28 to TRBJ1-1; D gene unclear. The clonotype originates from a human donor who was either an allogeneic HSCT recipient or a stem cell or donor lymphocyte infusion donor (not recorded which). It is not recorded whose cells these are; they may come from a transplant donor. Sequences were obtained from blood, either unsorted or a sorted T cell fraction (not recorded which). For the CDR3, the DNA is TGTGCCAGCAGTTTTGAAACAGACAACACTGAAGCTTTCTTT. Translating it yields CASSFETDNTEAFF.